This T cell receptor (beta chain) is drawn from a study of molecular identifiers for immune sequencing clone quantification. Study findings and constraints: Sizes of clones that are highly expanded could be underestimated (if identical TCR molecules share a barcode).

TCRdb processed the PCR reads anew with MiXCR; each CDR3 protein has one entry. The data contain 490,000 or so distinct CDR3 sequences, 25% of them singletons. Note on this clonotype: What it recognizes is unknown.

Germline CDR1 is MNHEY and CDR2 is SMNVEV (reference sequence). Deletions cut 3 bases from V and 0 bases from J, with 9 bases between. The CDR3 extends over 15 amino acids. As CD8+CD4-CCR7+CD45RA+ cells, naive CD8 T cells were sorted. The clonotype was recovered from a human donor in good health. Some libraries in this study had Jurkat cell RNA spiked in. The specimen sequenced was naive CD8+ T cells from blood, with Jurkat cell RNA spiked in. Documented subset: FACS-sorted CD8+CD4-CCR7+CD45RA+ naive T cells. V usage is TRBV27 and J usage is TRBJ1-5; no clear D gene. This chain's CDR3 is CASSFLGNSNQPQHF. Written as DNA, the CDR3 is TGTGCCAGCAGTTTTTTGGGAAATAGCAATCAGCCCCAGCATTTT.